Reported below is one T cell receptor beta chain. Its antigen is currently unknown. This specimen comes from a study of circulating and synovial CD4+ cells in juvenile arthritis. Patients with active juvenile idiopathic arthritis donated these samples. Broader study findings: CPL and bulk CD4 samples differed at least tenfold in T cell genomes. Bulk blood CD4 repertoires were more diverse than these. Traditional Vbeta family usage analysis missed the pathogenic-like versus bulk difference.

In germline, CDR1 is MNHEY, CDR2 SVGAGI. This CDR3 spans 16 amino acids. Trimming took 2 bases from V and 4 from J; bases not matched to a gene: 7. Repertoires were generated with immunoSEQ multiplex PCR, while TCRdb's copy carries only in-frame clones and drops some. The data contain 25,000 to 35,000 clones, over 85% of them singletons. The TCR sequence derives from a human donor with juvenile idiopathic arthritis. The rearrangement links TRBV6-5 to TRBJ2-5; 10 nucleotides line up with TRBD2. The sample comprised CD4+ T cells from blood. The CDR3 sequence: CASSYTASGSGETQYF. CDR3 bases: TGTGCCAGCAGTTACACGGCTAGCGGGAGTGGAGAGACCCAGTACTTC.